Shown below are 28 T cell receptor beta chains from a single sample sequenced in a study of T cells after yellow fever vaccination. TCRdb re-called the 5' RACE reads through MiXCR, storing one row per CDR3 protein. The sample has 120,000 to 150,000 distinct CDR3 sequences, roughly 8% seen once. The sample was CD4+ T cells sorted from PBMCs, taken 5 days after the yellow fever booster vaccination. These TCRs come from a man younger than 40 who received the YFV17D yellow fever vaccine.

This clonotype was seen ten or more times. V and J are TRBV5-1 and TRBJ2-7, with 7 bases identical to TRBD1. Germline CDR1 reads SGHRS; CDR2 reads YFSETQ. The CDR3 length is 15 residues. Trimming at V came to 4 bases and at J to 2 bases, leaving 9 bases not matched to a gene. For the CDR3, the DNA is TGCGCCAGCAGCCCTCGACAGGGTCGGACCTACGAGCAGTACTTC. Its translation: CASSPRQGRTYEQYF.

This clonotype was picked up many times. The rearrangement joins TRBV6-1 to TRBJ1-1, with TRBD1 matching over 7 bases. The CDR3 has 14 residues. With 6 bases clipped from V and 1 base from J, the junction kept 5 bases outside the gene matches. Germline CDR1 and CDR2: MNHNS and SASEGT. The CDR3 DNA sequence: TGTGCCAGCAGGCGGGACAGCACGAACACTGAAGCTTTCTTT. It translates to CASRRDSTNTEAFF.

This clonotype occurred many times. The rearrangement uses TRBV7-2 and TRBJ1-3; D gene ambiguous. CDR3 length: 11 amino acids. Trimming took off 2 bases at V and 8 bases at J, with 4 bases between the two ends. The germline gives CDR1 SGHTA, CDR2 FQGNSA. For the CDR3, the DNA is TGTGCCAGCAGCTTATCTTACACCATATATTTT. It yields the protein CASSLSYTIYF.

This clonotype appeared a few times. The chain carries TRBV30 and TRBJ2-1; D is uncertain. The CDR3 runs 14 residues. Germline V gene data show CDR1 as GTSNPN and CDR2 as SVGIG (reference sequence). Trimming pared 1 base from V and 0 bases from J, leaving 7 bases between. The DNA for the CDR3 is TGTGCCTGGAGTGCGGCTAGCTCCTACAATGAGCAGTTCTTC. Translation gives CAWSAASSYNEQFF.

Ten or more counts support this clonotype. The gene calls are TRBV12-3 or TRBV12-4 and TRBJ2-6, with D perhaps given as TRBD1 or TRBD2 (5 bases each). The CDR3 is 15 amino acids. The germline V and J ends were trimmed by 1 base and 6 bases, with 10 bases remaining between them. This CDR3 is CASSLGGVEANVLTF. The DNA of the CDR3 is TGTGCCAGCAGTTTAGGAGGGGTGGAGGCCAACGTCCTGACTTTC.

This clonotype was counted at least ten times. V usage is TRBV7-3 and J usage is TRBJ2-2; TRBD2 is a possible D gene (6 bases). CDR1 is SGHTA, CDR2 FQGTGA, per germline. The CDR3 loop spans 14 amino acids. Trimming cost V 8 bases and J 0 bases, with 10 bases left between them. CDR3 sequence reads: CASGGSSNTGELFF. Here the CDR3 DNA reads TGTGCCAGCGGAGGGAGCTCGAACACCGGGGAGCTGTTTTTT. Complete variable domain (other parts from reference TRBV7-3 and TRBJ2-2): GAGVSQTPSNKVTEKGKYVELRCDPISGHTALYWYRQSLGQGPEFLIYFQGTGAADDSGLPNDRFFAVRPEGSVSTLKIQRTERGDSAVYLCASGGSSNTGELFFGEGSRLTVL.

This clonotype showed up many times. V usage is TRBV18 and J usage is TRBJ2-1; no definite D call. Germline assignment: CDR1 KGHSH and CDR2 LQKENI. The V and J ends lost 6 bases and 3 bases respectively, with 15 bases between them. CDR3 length: 15 amino acids. The CDR3 reads CASSEFVVGYNEQFF. The CDR3 nucleotides read TGTGCCAGCTCCGAATTTGTCGTTGGCTACAATGAGCAGTTCTTC.

About this clonotype: This could be a read error, since a much larger clone is one nucleotide away. The chain employs TRBV12-3 or TRBV12-4 and TRBJ2-1, with 7 bases aligning to TRBD1. V was clipped by 1 base and J by 4 bases; unmatched bases: 7. This CDR3 is 16 amino acids long. CDR3 in DNA: TGTGCCAGCAGTTTAGGTTCAGGGGGAAGATACAATGAGCAGTTCTTC. It is translated as CASSLGSGGRYNEQFF.

This clonotype was found many times. This chain links TRBV12-3 or TRBV12-4 with TRBJ2-7; D is possibly TRBD1 (5 bases). Deletions cut 1 base from V and 4 bases from J, with 11 bases between. The CDR3 covers 14 residues. For the CDR3, the DNA is TGTGCCAGCAGTTTAGAAAGGGGCTGGTACGAGCAGTACTTC. Its translation: CASSLERGWYEQYF.

The chain carries TRBV21-1 and TRBJ2-7; the listed D gene, TRBD1, was not tested against the DNA. TRBV21-1 is assigned pseudogene status. The CDR3 runs to 14 residues. As DNA, the CDR3 is TGTGCCAGCAGCAAATCGTTAGGGGGTTACGAGCAGTACTTC. It is translated as CASSKSLGGYEQYF.

This clonotype was counted at least ten times. The chain combines TRBV30 with TRBJ2-5, with D unclear. The ends were cut back, 0 bases at V and 1 base at J, with 3 bases in the middle. The length of the CDR3 is 12 residues. CDR1 is GTSNPN, CDR2 SVGIG, per germline (reference sequence). CDR3: CAWSVLQETQYF. The CDR3, as DNA: TGTGCCTGGAGTGTCCTCCAAGAGACCCAGTACTTC.

This clonotype came up many times. The V gene is TRBV20-1, the J gene TRBJ1-2, with a tentative D call TRBD1 (5 bases). V lost 3 bases, J lost 6 bases, and 20 bases lay in between. Germline CDR1 and CDR2: DFQATT and SNEGSKA (reference sequence). The CDR3 runs to 15 residues. CDR3 nucleotides: TGCAGTGCTAGCCTCGATAGGGGCCGCGATCATGGCTACACCTTC. Protein: CSASLDRGRDHGYTF.

This clonotype was detected many times. This chain uses TRBV20-1 with TRBJ2-1, with D possibly TRBD2 on 5 matching bases. Between the trimmed V and J ends, which lost 5 bases and 0 bases, there was a span of 17 bases. The germline CDR1 and CDR2 sequences are DFQATT and SNEGSKA (reference sequence). The CDR3 loop spans 16 amino acids. CDR3 sequence reads: CSASSIQRPSYNEQFF. As DNA, the CDR3 is TGCAGTGCTTCCTCTATCCAGCGGCCCTCCTACAATGAGCAGTTCTTC.

About this clonotype: A much larger clone differs from this one at a single base, so this may be a read error. This rearrangement joins TRBV29-1 to TRBJ2-5; TRBD1 might be the D (5 bases). The germline V gene has CDR1 SQVTM and CDR2 ANQGSEA. The CDR3 consists of 12 residues. V shed 6 bases and J shed 4 bases, with 12 bases lying between them. The CDR3 bases are TGCAGCGTCATAGCAGGGCCAGAGACCCAGTACTTC. It is translated as CSVIAGPETQYF.

The rearrangement links TRBV4-3 to TRBJ1-2; D is undetermined. V dropped 1 base and J dropped 4 bases, with 13 bases sitting between them. CDR3 length: 15 amino acids. Germline V gene sequence: CDR1 LGHNA, CDR2 YSLEER. The CDR3 region is CASSQVGNMGYGYTF. In nucleotides, the CDR3 is TGCGCCAGCAGCCAAGTGGGGAATATGGGCTATGGCTACACCTTC.

This clonotype has a count of ten or more. The V call is TRBV30, the J call TRBJ1-2, with no clear D. From germline, CDR1 is GTSNPN and CDR2 SVGIG (reference sequence). This CDR3 is built from 12 residues. V was pared by 0 bases and J by 5 bases, with 7 bases between. CDR3 in DNA: TGTGCCTGGAGTGTAAACCAGTATGGCTACACCTTC. Protein sequence: CAWSVNQYGYTF.

The table lists this clonotype with many counts. The chain carries TRBV12-3 or TRBV12-4 and TRBJ2-7, with 7 bases that match TRBD1. Losses at the gene ends were 4 bases for V and 6 bases for J; bases not matched to a gene: 6. This CDR3 is 13 amino acids long. This CDR3 is CASSSPTGFEQYF. The CDR3 coding sequence is TGTGCCAGCAGTTCCCCGACAGGGTTCGAGCAGTACTTC.

This clonotype was counted ten times or more. The chain employs TRBV15 and TRBJ1-5, with D tentatively TRBD1 (5 bases). Germline assignment: CDR1 LNHNV and CDR2 YYDKDF (reference sequence). Trimming shortened V by 0 bases and J by 4 bases, and 10 bases separated the two germline ends. This CDR3 contains 15 residues. The CDR3 sequence is CATSRDPGGNQPQHF. CDR3 DNA: TGTGCCACCAGCAGAGATCCCGGGGGAAATCAGCCCCAGCATTTT.

The chain joins TRBV19 to TRBJ2-7; 13 bases agree with TRBD2. Germline V gives CDR1 LNHDA, CDR2 SQIVND (reference sequence). The CDR3 extends over 14 amino acids. Trimming took 6 bases from V and 7 from J; bases not matched to a gene: 6. The chain's CDR3 is CASSARTSGREQYF. The CDR3, as DNA: TGTGCCAGTAGCGCCCGGACTAGCGGGAGAGAGCAGTACTTC.

This clonotype was counted at least ten times. The gene calls are TRBV6-2 or TRBV6-3 and TRBJ2-3, with unresolved D. Trimming pared 8 bases from V and 8 bases from J, leaving 11 bases between. This CDR3 comprises 11 residues. Germline V lookup: CDR1 MNHEY, CDR2 SVGEGT. The CDR3 reads CASYGITTQYF. The CDR3 nucleotides read TGTGCCAGCTACGGTATTACTACGCAGTATTTT.

In its sample, this clonotype was seen many times. This chain uses TRBV10-1 with TRBJ2-6; D unclear. V lost 2 bases, J lost 1 base, and 12 bases lay in between. CDR3 length: 17 amino acids. CDR1 is WNHNN, CDR2 SYGVQD, per germline (reference sequence). CDR3 loop: CASSEIHRASGANVLTF. The CDR3, as DNA: TGCGCCAGCAGTGAGATTCATAGGGCATCTGGGGCCAACGTCCTGACTTTC.

This chain joins TRBV23-1 and TRBJ2-2; D is unclear. TRBV23-1 is an ORF, and what it does is uncertain. With 3 bases removed from V and 1 base from J, the gap between germline ends came to 12 bases. The CDR3 is made up of 16 amino acids. The CDR3: CASSHPTRMNTGELFF. In nucleotides, the CDR3 is TGCGCCAGCAGTCACCCAACAAGAATGAACACCGGGGAGCTGTTTTTT.

This clonotype was recorded many times. The rearrangement joins TRBV11-2 to TRBJ2-5; 12 bases are shared with TRBD1. The CDR3 sequence is 17 residues long. V gave up 0 bases and J gave up 5 bases; unmatched junction bases: 7. The V gene's germline CDR1 is SGHAT and CDR2 FQNNGV. CDR3 bases: TGTGCCAGCAGCTTAGACCGGGACAGGGGGCTTCGGGAGACCCAGTACTTC. Translated: CASSLDRDRGLRETQYF. Together with reference TRBV11-2 and TRBJ2-5, the CDR3 gives the full variable domain: EAGVAQSPRYKIIEKRQSVAFWCNPISGHATLYWYQQILGQGPKLLIQFQNNGVVDDSQLPKDRFSAERLKGVDSTLKIQPAKLEDSAVYLCASSLDRDRGLRETQYFGPGTRLLVL.

This clonotype came up many times. V and J are TRBV7-2 and TRBJ2-3, with 7 bases lining up with TRBD2. Trimming took 5 bases from V and 4 from J; bases not matched to a gene: 9. The CDR3 is 15 residues long. In germline, CDR1 is SGHTA, CDR2 FQGNSA. CDR3 DNA sequence: TGTGCCAGCAGCCAGCAGACTAGCCTAGCAGATACGCAGTATTTT. Translating gives CASSQQTSLADTQYF.

This chain connects TRBV20-1 to TRBJ2-3; 9 positions agree with TRBD2. The CDR3 sequence is 14 residues long. Germline CDR1 DFQATT, CDR2 SNEGSKA (reference sequence). In DNA, the CDR3 is TGCAGCCGAGCGGGGGGAGCAGGGTCAGATACGCAGTATTTT. It yields the protein CSRAGGAGSDTQYF.

In its sample, this clonotype was seen many times. The chain joins TRBV12-3 or TRBV12-4 to TRBJ1-5; TRBD1 is a possible D gene (6 bases). The CDR3 runs 14 residues. V lost 6 bases and J 9 bases, leaving 18 bases between the germline ends. The CDR3 region is CASSPGQIERPQHF. The CDR3 DNA reads TGTGCCAGCAGCCCCGGACAGATTGAACGGCCCCAGCATTTT.

This clonotype was seen at least ten times. The chain employs TRBV5-1 and TRBJ1-3; a possible D gene is TRBD1 (5 bases). V lost 0 bases, J lost 0 bases, and 7 bases lay in between. The CDR3 runs 15 residues. The V gene's germline CDR1 is SGHRS and CDR2 YFSETQ. The CDR3 here is CASSLAGSSGNTIYF. The DNA of the CDR3 is TGCGCCAGCAGCTTGGCAGGGAGCTCTGGAAACACCATATATTTT.

This clonotype appeared many times. The chain combines TRBV20-1 with TRBJ2-1; 14 bases agree with TRBD2. V gave up 2 bases and J gave up 7 bases; unmatched junction bases: 4. From germline, CDR1 is DFQATT and CDR2 SNEGSKA (reference sequence). This CDR3 has 15 residues. CDR3: CSARPGTSGRNEQFF. The CDR3 nucleotides read TGCAGTGCTAGACCCGGGACTAGCGGGAGAAATGAGCAGTTCTTC.